The source of this T cell receptor (beta chain) is a study of T cell changes during pregnancy in multiple sclerosis. Data came from immunoSEQ multiplex PCR; TCRdb stores just in-frame clones and leaves some out. The sample carries under 95,000 clones, about nine tenths recorded once. Germline values: CDR1 MNHNS, CDR2 SASEGT. The CDR3 runs to 16 residues. With 2 bases clipped from V and 0 bases from J, the junction kept 5 bases outside the gene matches. The TCR originated in a female donor in good health, enrolled as a control in a pregnancy study. The chain carries TRBV6-1 and TRBJ1-2, with 8 bases that match TRBD1. The material sequenced was peripheral blood, taken after pregnancy. The CDR3 loop is CASSEIGQGANYGYTF. CDR3 DNA: TGTGCCAGCAGTGAAATAGGACAGGGTGCTAACTATGGCTACACCTTC.